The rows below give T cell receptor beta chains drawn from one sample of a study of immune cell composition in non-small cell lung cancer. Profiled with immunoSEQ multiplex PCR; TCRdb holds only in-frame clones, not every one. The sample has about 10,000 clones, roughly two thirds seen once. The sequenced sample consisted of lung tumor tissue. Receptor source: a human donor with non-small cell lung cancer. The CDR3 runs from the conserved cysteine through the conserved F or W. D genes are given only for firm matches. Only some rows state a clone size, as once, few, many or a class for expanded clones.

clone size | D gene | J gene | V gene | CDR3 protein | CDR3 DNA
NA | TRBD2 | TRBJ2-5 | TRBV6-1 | CASSVGLALQETQYF | TGTGCCAGCAGTGTAGGACTAGCGCTTCAAGAGACCCAGTACTTC
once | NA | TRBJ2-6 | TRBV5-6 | CASSPEISGANVLTF | TGTGCCAGCAGCCCGGAGATCTCTGGGGCCAACGTCCTGACTTTC
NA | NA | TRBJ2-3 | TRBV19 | CVLSTTDTDTQYF | TGTGTCCTAAGCACAACAGATACAGATACGCAGTATTTT
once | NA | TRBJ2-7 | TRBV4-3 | CASNCDRPISYEQYF | TGCGCCAGCAACTGTGACAGACCAATTTCCTACGAGCAGTACTTC
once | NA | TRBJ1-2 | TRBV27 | CASSFRGNGYTF | TGTGCCAGCAGTTTTAGGGGAAATGGCTACACCTTC
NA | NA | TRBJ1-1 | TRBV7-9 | CASSLDSSFTEAFF | TGTGCCAGCAGCTTAGACTCCTCCTTCACTGAAGCTTTCTTT
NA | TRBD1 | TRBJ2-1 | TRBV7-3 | CASSFGLTGTGSNEQFF | TGTGCCAGCAGCTTCGGACTTACCGGGACAGGAAGCAATGAGCAGTTCTTC
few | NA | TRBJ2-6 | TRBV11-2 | CASSLSGANVLTF | TGTGCCAGCAGCCTCTCTGGGGCCAACGTCCTGACTTTC
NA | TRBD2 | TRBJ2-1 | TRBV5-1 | CASSPGLAGGGEQFF | TGCGCCAGCAGCCCGGGACTAGCGGGGGGGGGCGAGCAGTTCTTC
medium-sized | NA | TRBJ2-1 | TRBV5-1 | CASSLENLAYNEQFF | TGCGCCAGCAGCTTGGAAAACCTGGCCTACAATGAGCAGTTCTTC
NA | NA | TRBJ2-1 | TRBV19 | CASSRATGSVGGEQFF | TGTGCCAGTAGTAGGGCGACAGGATCTGTGGGTGGTGAGCAGTTCTTC
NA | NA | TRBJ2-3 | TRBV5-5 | CASSFTDTQYF | TGTGCCAGCAGCTTTACAGATACGCAGTATTTT
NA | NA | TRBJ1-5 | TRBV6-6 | CASSYEGISNQPQHF | TGTGCCAGCAGTTACGAAGGTATAAGCAATCAGCCCCAGCATTTT
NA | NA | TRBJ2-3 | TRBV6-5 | CASRQIGLGGTQYF | TGTGCCAGCAGGCAAATAGGCCTCGGGGGTACGCAGTATTTT
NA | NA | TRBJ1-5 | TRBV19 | CASSTQANQPQHF | TGTGCCAGTAGTACTCAGGCCAATCAGCCCCAGCATTTT
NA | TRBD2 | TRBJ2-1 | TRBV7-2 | CASSRRTSANEQFF | TGTGCCAGCAGCAGGCGGACTAGCGCCAATGAGCAGTTCTTC